This T cell receptor beta chain was found in a study of monozygotic twins with inflammatory bowel disease. General study points: Findings did not support one strong IBD-associated signal or clonotype. Among IBD patients, fewer clonotypes were shared with others than among healthy twins, especially with disease activity.

TCRdb reprocessed the 5' RACE reads and stores each CDR3 protein as one record, lacking DNA. Found here are approximately 210,000 distinct CDR3 sequences; the top ten clones hold about 8%. About this clonotype itself: Antigen: not known.

For every donor, one blood sample of 2.5 ml was drawn. It was from whole blood, with no T cell sorting, that total RNA was isolated. Germline assignment: CDR1 MNHNS and CDR2 SASEGT. The CDR3 totals 19 residues. Source material: blood. The sequence was collected from a human donor with ulcerative colitis or Crohn's disease, or a healthy co-twin of an affected twin (not recorded which). V usage is TRBV6-1 and J usage is TRBJ2-1; TCRdb outputs TRBD2, but without DNA this stays unchecked. CDR3 residues: CASSVLTSGGVGSYNEQFF.